These T cell receptor beta chains were read from a single sample in a study of identical twins. MiXCR was run by TCRdb on the 5' RACE reads, yielding one entry per CDR3 protein. Here the sample spans 150,000 or so distinct CDR3 sequences, around 3.5% being singletons. The sample was memory T cells sorted from blood. All receptors come from a man between 18 and 35 years old in good health. CDR3s include the opening cysteine and the closing phenylalanine or tryptophan. The order of the fields is clone size, J gene, CDR3 length, V gene, D gene, CDR3 DNA, CDR3 protein. A D gene is named only where the DNA matches it firmly. Clone sizes are given selectively: once, few, many, or a class where the clone is expanded.

>many|TRBJ2-3|17|TRBV29-1|.
TGCAGCGTTGAAGTGGACGGGGCCACCCGGTATCGGGATACGCAGTATTTT
CSVEVDGATRYRDTQYF
>many|TRBJ2-1|16|TRBV5-1|TRBD2
TGCGCCAGCAGCTTGGAAGCGGGAGTGCGTATGAATGAGCAGTTCTTC
CASSLEAGVRMNEQFF
>few|TRBJ2-1|13|TRBV10-3|TRBD2
TGTGCCATACTAGCGGGGGAACTCAATGAGCAGTTCTTC
CAILAGELNEQFF
>few|TRBJ2-3|17|TRBV6-5|TRBD2
TGTGCCAGCAGTTACAGGGGCCCTAGCGGGAGTAGAGATACGCAGTATTTT
CASSYRGPSGSRDTQYF
>many|TRBJ2-6|15|TRBV12-3/TRBV12-4|.
TGTGCCAGCAGTTGGGGGTTATATGGGGCCAACGTCCTGACTTTC
CASSWGLYGANVLTF
>many|TRBJ2-5|19|TRBV3-1|TRBD2
TGTGCCAGCAGCGCTCCCTGGGGGACTAGCGGGAGCCGGGTAGAGACCCAGTACTTC
CASSAPWGTSGSRVETQYF
>many|TRBJ1-2|14|TRBV7-8|.
TGTGCCAGCAGCAACAGTCGAGTTAACTATGGCTACACCTTC
CASSNSRVNYGYTF
>many|TRBJ2-2|12|TRBV5-4|.
TGTGCCAGCAGCGCCCGGGACGGGGAGCTGTTTTTT
CASSARDGELFF
>many|TRBJ1-5|15|TRBV7-2|.
TGTGCCAGCAGCTTAGCCCCAGGGGAGGGTCAGCCCCAGCATTTT
CASSLAPGEGQPQHF
>many|TRBJ1-1|16|TRBV7-2|.
TGTGCCAGCAGCGAGTGGACAGCTCTCTATGGGACTGAAGCTTTCTTT
CASSEWTALYGTEAFF
>many|TRBJ1-4|15|TRBV20-1|TRBD1
TGCAGTGCTAGATTCCAGGGGGCGCCTAATGAAAAACTGTTTTTT
CSARFQGAPNEKLFF
>many|TRBJ2-3|14|TRBV7-2|.
TGTGCCAGCAGCTTAACTAGAACCACAGATACGCAGTATTTT
CASSLTRTTDTQYF
>many|TRBJ2-2|16|TRBV4-1|TRBD1
TGCGCCTCCAGAGGAGCGACAGGGGGCTTAACCGGGGAGCTGTTTTTT
CASRGATGGLTGELFF
>many|TRBJ1-6|16|TRBV5-6|.
TGTGCCAGCAGCTTGGAGGCCGGACGGAGGATTTCACCCCTCCACTTT
CASSLEAGRRISPLHF
>few|TRBJ2-5|15|TRBV11-2|TRBD2
TGTGCCAGCAGCCCCCCGGGACTAGCGGAAGAGACCCAGTACTTC
CASSPPGLAEETQYF
>many|TRBJ1-4|15|TRBV5-1|TRBD1
TGCGCCAGCAGCGCCTGGACAGGGGGCAATGAAAAACTGTTTTTT
CASSAWTGGNEKLFF
>.|TRBJ1-1|15|TRBV11-3|.
TGTGCCAGCAGCCCATACGCCAGGGGTGGGACTGAAGCTTTCTTT
CASSPYARGGTEAFF
>few|TRBJ1-1|17|TRBV19|.
TGTGCCAGTAGCACCTCCGGGACTCGGAGAGGTTCATATGAAGCTTTCTTT
CASSTSGTRRGSYEAFF
>many|TRBJ2-2|14|TRBV10-3|TRBD2
TGTGCCACATCCGGGACTAGCTTCACCGGGGAGCTGTTTTTT
CATSGTSFTGELFF
>many|TRBJ1-4|15|TRBV4-3|.
TGCGCCAGCAGCCAAGATAGCCTGGGTGGTGAAAAACTGTTTTTT
CASSQDSLGGEKLFF
>many|TRBJ2-1|15|TRBV6-5|.
TGTGCCAGCAGTTACCGGCTGGCCCAAATCAATGAGCAGTTCTTC
CASSYRLAQINEQFF
>many|TRBJ1-2|14|TRBV5-1|.
TGCGCCAGCAGCACTCCGACGAACTCCTATGGCTACACCTTC
CASSTPTNSYGYTF
>many|TRBJ2-1|14|TRBV28|TRBD2
TGTGCCAGCAGTTCTAGCGGGAGTAAGCGTGAGCAGTTCTTC
CASSSSGSKREQFF
>many|TRBJ2-1|14|TRBV2|TRBD2
TGTGCCAGCACGGGACTAGCGGGAGGGCATGAGCAGTTCTTC
CASTGLAGGHEQFF
>.|TRBJ2-7|14|TRBV7-2|.
TGTGCCAGCAGCTTTTTCGGGAGTAGGTACGAGCAGTACTTC
CASSFFGSRYEQYF
>many|TRBJ2-5|15|TRBV5-1|.
TGCGCCAGCAGCTTGGACCGGCTCCTCGGGGAGACCCAGTACTTC
CASSLDRLLGETQYF
>many|TRBJ2-1|18|TRBV12-3/TRBV12-4|TRBD2
TGTGCCAGCAGTTCATACGGACTAGCCGAGTCCCCATACAATGAGCAGTTCTTC
CASSSYGLAESPYNEQFF